This T cell receptor beta chain was profiled in a study of CD8 T cells in ankylosing spondylitis. This clonotype occurred a few times. Antigen unknown. Trimming shortened V by 5 bases and J by 3 bases, and 13 bases separated the two germline ends. Germline CDR1 and CDR2: SGHVS and FNYEAQ. This CDR3 comprises 15 residues. Findings of the study overall: Previous work reported some of these motif variants in the synovial fluid and blood of reactive arthritis. From matched ankylosing spondylitis synovial fluid, disease-linked clones were reportedly recovered at significantly enriched levels. A motif of roughly 8 highly homologous TCR beta variants was seen as apparently characteristic of ankylosing spondylitis blood.

As the method for making TCR beta libraries, quantitative 5'-RACE with molecular barcodes was used. TCRdb reprocessed the 5' RACE reads with MiXCR, giving one entry per CDR3 protein. The sample lists some 180,000 distinct CDR3 sequences, about 20% occurring once. This chain connects TRBV7-6 to TRBJ1-4; TRBD1 is a possible D gene (6 bases). The sequencing input was blood, either unsorted or a sorted T cell fraction (not recorded which). This sequence was found in a male donor between 10 and 30 years old with ankylosing spondylitis or in good health (not recorded which). The CDR3 nucleotides read TGTGCCAGCAGCGTTACAGGGCTAGCTAATGAAAAACTGTTTTTT. It encodes CASSVTGLANEKLFF.